A selection of T cell receptor beta chains follows, all from one sample in a study of T cell repertoires in cytomegalovirus infection. These TCRs are of unknown antigen specificity. TCRdb reprocessed the reads with MiXCR, giving one entry per CDR3 protein. In the table there are 680,000 or so distinct CDR3 sequences, around a third of which are singletons. Sequencing was performed on cultured PBMCs, taken from culture after CMV antigen stimulation. The receptor set was obtained from a human donor in good health (CMV status not recorded). Some clones in this sample may be carry-over from other donors' samples. CDR3s include the opening cysteine and the closing phenylalanine or tryptophan. The D gene is left open where the match is weak. Size tells how often a clone was seen (once, few, many) or the class of an expanded clone, and some rows leave it out.

clone size: NA
D gene: TRBD2
J gene: TRBJ2-3
V gene: TRBV6-5
CDR3 DNA: TGTGCCAGCAGTTACTCGGGGACTAGCGGCACAGATACGCAGTATTTT
CDR3 protein: CASSYSGTSGTDTQYF

clone size: NA
D gene: TRBD2
J gene: TRBJ2-2
V gene: TRBV6-5
CDR3 DNA: TGTGCCAGCGCTTTGGTGGGAGGGCCTACCGGGGAGCTGTTTTTT
CDR3 protein: CASALVGGPTGELFF

clone size: many
D gene: NA
J gene: TRBJ1-1
V gene: TRBV7-2
CDR3 DNA: TGTGCCAGCAGCTTAAGCGGGGGAAACACTGAAGCTTTCTTT
CDR3 protein: CASSLSGGNTEAFF

clone size: NA
D gene: TRBD2
J gene: TRBJ2-3
V gene: TRBV10-3
CDR3 DNA: TGTGCCCGAACTTCACTAGCGGCTAGCACAGATACGCAGTATTTT
CDR3 protein: CARTSLAASTDTQYF

clone size: NA
D gene: NA
J gene: TRBJ1-3
V gene: TRBV7-9
CDR3 DNA: TGTGCCAGCAGCTCAATGGGTTTCTCTGGAAACACCATATATTTT
CDR3 protein: CASSSMGFSGNTIYF

clone size: NA
D gene: TRBD1
J gene: TRBJ1-4
V gene: TRBV12-3/TRBV12-4
CDR3 DNA: TGTGCCAGCAGTGACAGGGGTCTTAATGAAAAACTGTTTTTT
CDR3 protein: CASSDRGLNEKLFF

clone size: NA
D gene: TRBD1
J gene: TRBJ1-3
V gene: TRBV20-1
CDR3 DNA: TGCAGTGCTAGACGGCGGGACAGCTCTGGAAACACCATATATTTT
CDR3 protein: CSARRRDSSGNTIYF

clone size: few
D gene: TRBD1
J gene: TRBJ2-5
V gene: TRBV15
CDR3 DNA: TGTGCCACCAGCAGAGGGACAGGGGGCGCAGAGACCCAGTACTTC
CDR3 protein: CATSRGTGGAETQYF

clone size: NA
D gene: NA
J gene: TRBJ2-4
V gene: TRBV7-9
CDR3 DNA: TGTGCCAGCAGCCCTCGGGGATTGGATGGCATTCAGTACTTC
CDR3 protein: CASSPRGLDGIQYF

clone size: NA
D gene: NA
J gene: TRBJ2-7
V gene: TRBV2
CDR3 DNA: TGTGCCAGCACCGCTGGGGAGTTGCCCTACGAGCAGTACTTC
CDR3 protein: CASTAGELPYEQYF